Sequencing of this T cell receptor beta chain was carried out in a study of OX40 agonist ivuxolimab in advanced cancers. Study results and limitations: Patients with a partial response at 0.1-3.0 mg/kg had among the lowest clonal expansion. Among T cells, CD8+ cells averaged more expanded clones than CD4+ cells.

As concerns this clone: The antigen remains unidentified.

Trimming cost V 0 bases and J 14 bases; bases outside gene matches: 11. Per germline, CDR1 MNHEY and CDR2 SVGAGI. The CDR3 extends over 14 amino acids. Clones were read by immunoSEQ multiplex PCR, and TCRdb kept only the in-frame ones, dropping some. The data hold 70,000 or so clones, with nearly 90% observed a single time. Source: CD4+ or CD8+ T cells sorted from blood, taken in a trial of the OX40 agonist ivuxolimab. The clonotype comes from an adult with an advanced solid tumor such as melanoma, head and neck, liver or kidney cancer. The J gene is TRBJ2-3, the V gene TRBV6-5; 7 bases are a match to TRBD2. The CDR3 region has the DNA TGTGCCAGCAGTTACTCATCTACTAGCGCTCGTATGTATTTT. It encodes CASSYSSTSARMYF.